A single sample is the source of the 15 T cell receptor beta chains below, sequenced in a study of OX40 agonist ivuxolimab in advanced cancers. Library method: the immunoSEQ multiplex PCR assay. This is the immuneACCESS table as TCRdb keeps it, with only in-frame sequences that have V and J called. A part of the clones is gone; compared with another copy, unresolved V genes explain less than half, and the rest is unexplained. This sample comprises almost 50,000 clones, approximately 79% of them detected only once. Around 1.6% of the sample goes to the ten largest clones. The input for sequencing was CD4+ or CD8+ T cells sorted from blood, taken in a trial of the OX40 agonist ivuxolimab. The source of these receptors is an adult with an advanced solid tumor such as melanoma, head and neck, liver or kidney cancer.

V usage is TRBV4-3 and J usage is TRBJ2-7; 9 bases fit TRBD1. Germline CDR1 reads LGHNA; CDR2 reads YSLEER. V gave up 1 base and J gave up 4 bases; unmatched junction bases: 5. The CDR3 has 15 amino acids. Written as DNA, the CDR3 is TGCGCCAGCAGCCAAGTAGGACAGGGGATTTACGAGCAGTACTTC. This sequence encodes CASSQVGQGIYEQYF.

CDR3: CASRSLAGGAEQFF. The CDR3 DNA follows: TGTGCCAGCAGGTCACTAGCGGGAGGGGCTGAGCAGTTCTTC. The chain combines TRBV2 with TRBJ2-1, with 13 bases matching TRBD2. J gave up 9 bases and V 6 bases, and 5 bases lay outside the gene matches. Per the germline V gene, CDR1 is SNHLY and CDR2 is FYNNEI. The CDR3 sequence is 14 residues long.

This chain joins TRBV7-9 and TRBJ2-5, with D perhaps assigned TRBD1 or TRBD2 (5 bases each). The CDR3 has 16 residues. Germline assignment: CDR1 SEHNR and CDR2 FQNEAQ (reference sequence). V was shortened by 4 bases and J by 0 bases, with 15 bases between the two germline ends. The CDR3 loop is CASSSGRAINQETQYF. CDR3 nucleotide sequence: TGTGCCAGCAGCTCAGGGAGAGCTATCAACCAAGAGACCCAGTACTTC.

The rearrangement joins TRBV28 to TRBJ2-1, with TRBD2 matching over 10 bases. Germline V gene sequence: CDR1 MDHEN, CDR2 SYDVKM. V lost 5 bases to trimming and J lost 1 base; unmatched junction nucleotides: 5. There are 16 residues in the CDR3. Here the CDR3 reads CASSPPSGSSYNEQFF. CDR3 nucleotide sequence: TGTGCCAGCAGTCCCCCTAGCGGGAGTTCCTACAATGAGCAGTTCTTC. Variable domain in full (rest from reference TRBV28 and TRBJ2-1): DVKVTQSSRYLVKRTGEKVFLECVQDMDHENMFWYRQDPGLGLRLIYFSYDVKMKEKGDIPEGYSVSREKKERFSLILESASTNQTSMYLCASSPPSGSSYNEQFFGPGTRLTVL.

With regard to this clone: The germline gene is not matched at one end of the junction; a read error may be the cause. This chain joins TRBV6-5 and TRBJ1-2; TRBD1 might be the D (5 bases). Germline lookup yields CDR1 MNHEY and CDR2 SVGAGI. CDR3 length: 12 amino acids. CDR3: CASRYLTGGYTF. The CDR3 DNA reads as TGTGCCAGCAGATACTTAACAGGTGGCTACACCTTC.

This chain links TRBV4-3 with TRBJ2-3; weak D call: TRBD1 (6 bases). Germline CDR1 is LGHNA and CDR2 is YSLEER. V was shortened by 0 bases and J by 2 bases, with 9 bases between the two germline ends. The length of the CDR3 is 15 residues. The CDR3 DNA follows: TGCGCCAGCAGCCAAGAAGACAGGAACACAGATACGCAGTATTTT. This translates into CASSQEDRNTDTQYF.

CDR3 loop: CASSKEAGYTYEQYF. The CDR3 DNA reads TGTGCCAGCAGCAAAGAGGCAGGGTATACCTACGAGCAGTACTTC. The rearrangement links TRBV21-1 to TRBJ2-7; the table gives TRBD1 as D, unverified against the DNA. TRBV21-1 is an annotated pseudogene. The CDR3 is 15 residues long.

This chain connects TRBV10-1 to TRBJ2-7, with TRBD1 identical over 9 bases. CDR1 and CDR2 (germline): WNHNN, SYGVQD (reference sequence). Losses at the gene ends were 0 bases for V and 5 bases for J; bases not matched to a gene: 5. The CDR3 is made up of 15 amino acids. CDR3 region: CASSESQGQGNEQYF. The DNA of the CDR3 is TGCGCCAGCAGTGAGTCTCAGGGACAGGGAAACGAGCAGTACTTC.

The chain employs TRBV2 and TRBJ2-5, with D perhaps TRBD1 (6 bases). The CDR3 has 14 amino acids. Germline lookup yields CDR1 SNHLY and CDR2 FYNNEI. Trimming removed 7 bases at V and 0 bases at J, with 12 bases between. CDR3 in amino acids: CASKTDRNQETQYF. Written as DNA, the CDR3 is TGTGCCAGCAAGACAGACAGGAACCAAGAGACCCAGTACTTC.

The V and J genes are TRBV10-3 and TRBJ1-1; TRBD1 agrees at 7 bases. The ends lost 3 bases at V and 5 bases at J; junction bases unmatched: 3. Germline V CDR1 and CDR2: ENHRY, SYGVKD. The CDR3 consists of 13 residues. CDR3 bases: TGTGCCATCAGTGACGACAGGGCGACTGAAGCTTTCTTT. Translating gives CAISDDRATEAFF.

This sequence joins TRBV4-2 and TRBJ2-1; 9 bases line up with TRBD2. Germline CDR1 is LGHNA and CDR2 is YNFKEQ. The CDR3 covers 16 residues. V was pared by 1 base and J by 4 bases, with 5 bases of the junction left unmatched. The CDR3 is CASSQGIAGEYNEQFF. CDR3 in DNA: TGTGCCAGCAGCCAAGGAATAGCGGGAGAATACAATGAGCAGTTCTTC.

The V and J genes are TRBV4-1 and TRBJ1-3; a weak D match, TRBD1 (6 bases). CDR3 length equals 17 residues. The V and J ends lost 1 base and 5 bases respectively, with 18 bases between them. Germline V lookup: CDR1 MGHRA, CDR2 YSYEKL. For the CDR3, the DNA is TGCGCCAGCAGCCAAGGTCAGGGGATAAGTAACAGAAACACCATATATTTT. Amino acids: CASSQGQGISNRNTIYF.

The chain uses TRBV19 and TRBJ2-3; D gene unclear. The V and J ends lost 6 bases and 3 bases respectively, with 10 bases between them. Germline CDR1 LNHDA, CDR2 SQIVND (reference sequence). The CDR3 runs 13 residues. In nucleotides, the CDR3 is TGTGCCAGTAGCCCCCGGGCGACAGATACGCAGTATTTT. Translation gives CASSPRATDTQYF.

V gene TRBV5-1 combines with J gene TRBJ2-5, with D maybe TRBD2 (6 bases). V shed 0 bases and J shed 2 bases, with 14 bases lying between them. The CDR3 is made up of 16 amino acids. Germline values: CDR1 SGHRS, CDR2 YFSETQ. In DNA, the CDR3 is TGCGCCAGCAGCTTGGTTACGGGACTTATACAAGAGACCCAGTACTTC. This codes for CASSLVTGLIQETQYF.

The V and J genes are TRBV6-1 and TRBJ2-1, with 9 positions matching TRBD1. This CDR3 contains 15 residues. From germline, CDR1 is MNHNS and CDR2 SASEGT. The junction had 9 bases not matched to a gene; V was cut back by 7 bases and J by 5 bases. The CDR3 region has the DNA TGTGCCAGCACCTCCCCGGGACAGGGCAACAATGAGCAGTTCTTC. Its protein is CASTSPGQGNNEQFF.